This record looks at one TCR beta chain sequence and its context. These data originate in a study of blood T cell repertoires in COVID-19. V was clipped by 2 bases and J by 4 bases, with 18 bases between them. Per the germline V gene, CDR1 is SGHDT and CDR2 is YYEEEE. The length of the CDR3 is 16 residues. Clones were read by immunoSEQ multiplex PCR, and TCRdb kept only the in-frame ones, dropping some. Here the sample spans 90,000 or so clones, 88% being singletons. The clonotype originates from a man older than 75 with acute or convalescent COVID-19. Sequenced input: peripheral blood. The V and J genes are TRBV5-6 and TRBJ1-1; D may be TRBD1 (5 bases). The CDR3 loop is CASSFAQRGFGTEAFF. CDR3 coding DNA: TGTGCCAGCAGCTTCGCCCAAAGGGGCTTCGGCACTGAAGCTTTCTTT.